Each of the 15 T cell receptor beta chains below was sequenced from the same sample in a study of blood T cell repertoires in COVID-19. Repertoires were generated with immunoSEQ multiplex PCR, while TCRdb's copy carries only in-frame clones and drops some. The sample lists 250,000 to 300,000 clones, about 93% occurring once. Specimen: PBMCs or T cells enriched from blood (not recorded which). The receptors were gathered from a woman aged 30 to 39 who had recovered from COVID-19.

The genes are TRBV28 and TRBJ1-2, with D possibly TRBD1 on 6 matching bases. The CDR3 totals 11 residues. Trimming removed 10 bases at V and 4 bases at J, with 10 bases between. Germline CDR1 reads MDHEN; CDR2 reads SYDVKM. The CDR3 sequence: CATRQAYGYTF. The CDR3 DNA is TGTGCCACCCGACAGGCCTATGGCTACACCTTC.

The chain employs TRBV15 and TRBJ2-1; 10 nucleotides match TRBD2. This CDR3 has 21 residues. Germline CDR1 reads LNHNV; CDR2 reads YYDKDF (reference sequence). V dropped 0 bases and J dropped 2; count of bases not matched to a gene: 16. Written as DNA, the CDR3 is TGTGCCACCAGCAGAGATCAGGGACGGGGCCCAGCGGGGGGGCCCTACAATGAGCAGTTCTTC. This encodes CATSRDQGRGPAGGPYNEQFF.

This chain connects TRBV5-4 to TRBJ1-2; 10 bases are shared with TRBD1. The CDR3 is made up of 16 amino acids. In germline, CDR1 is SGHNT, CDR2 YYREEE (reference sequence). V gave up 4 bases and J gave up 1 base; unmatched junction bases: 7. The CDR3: CASSTRTGGDNYGYTF. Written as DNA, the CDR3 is TGTGCCAGCAGCACCCGGACAGGGGGTGATAACTATGGCTACACCTTC.

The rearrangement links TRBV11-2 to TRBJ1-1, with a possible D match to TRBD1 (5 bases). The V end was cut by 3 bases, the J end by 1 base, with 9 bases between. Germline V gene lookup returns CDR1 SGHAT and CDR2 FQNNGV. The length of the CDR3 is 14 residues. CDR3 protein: CASSFREGNTEAFF. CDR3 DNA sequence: TGTGCCAGCAGCTTCAGGGAGGGGAACACTGAAGCTTTCTTT.

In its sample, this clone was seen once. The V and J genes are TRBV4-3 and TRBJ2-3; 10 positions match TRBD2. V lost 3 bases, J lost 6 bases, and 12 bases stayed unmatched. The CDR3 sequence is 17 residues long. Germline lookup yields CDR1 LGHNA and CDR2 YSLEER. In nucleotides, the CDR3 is TGCGCCAGCAGCCAGACCCAAGCTAGCGGGAGTGGGGATACGCAGTATTTT. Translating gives CASSQTQASGSGDTQYF.

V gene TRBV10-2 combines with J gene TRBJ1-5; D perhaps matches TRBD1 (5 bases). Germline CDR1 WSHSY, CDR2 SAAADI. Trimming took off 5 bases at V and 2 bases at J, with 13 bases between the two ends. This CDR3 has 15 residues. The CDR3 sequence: CASSQGGAGNQPQHF. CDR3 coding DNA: TGCGCCAGCAGTCAGGGCGGTGCTGGCAATCAGCCCCAGCATTTT.

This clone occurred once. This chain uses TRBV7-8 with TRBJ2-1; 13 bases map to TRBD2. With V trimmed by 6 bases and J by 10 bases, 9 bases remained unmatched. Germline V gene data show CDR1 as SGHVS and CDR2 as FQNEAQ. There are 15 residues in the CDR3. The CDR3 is CASSYGTSGAGEQFF. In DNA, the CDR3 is TGTGCCAGCAGTTACGGGACTAGCGGGGCCGGCGAGCAGTTCTTC.

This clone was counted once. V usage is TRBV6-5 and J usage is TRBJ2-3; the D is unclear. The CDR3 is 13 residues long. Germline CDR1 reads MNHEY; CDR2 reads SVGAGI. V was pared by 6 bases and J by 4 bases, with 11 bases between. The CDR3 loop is CASRPLSSDTQYF. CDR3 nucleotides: TGTGCCAGCAGACCGCTAAGCTCAGATACGCAGTATTTT.

The CDR3 DNA is TGTGCCAGTAGTATAGCCCGAGGGTGGGTGAATGAGCAGTTCTTC. It encodes CASSIARGWVNEQFF. The genes are TRBV19 and TRBJ2-1, with D perhaps matching TRBD2 (5 bases). Trimming pared 1 base from V and 7 bases from J, leaving 14 bases between. The CDR3 runs to 15 residues. From germline, CDR1 is LNHDA and CDR2 SQIVND (reference sequence). The variable domain in full, with the rest retrieved from reference TRBV19 and TRBJ2-1, is DGGITQSPKYLFRKEGQNVTLSCEQNLNHDAMYWYRQDPGQGLRLIYYSQIVNDFQKGDIAEGYSVSREKKESFPLTVTSAQKNPTAFYLCASSIARGWVNEQFFGPGTRLTVL.

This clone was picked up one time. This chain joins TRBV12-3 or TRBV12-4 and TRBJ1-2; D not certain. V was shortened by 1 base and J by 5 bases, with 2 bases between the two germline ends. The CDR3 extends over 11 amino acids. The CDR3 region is CASSLVYGYTF. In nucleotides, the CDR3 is TGTGCCAGCAGTTTAGTATATGGCTACACCTTC.

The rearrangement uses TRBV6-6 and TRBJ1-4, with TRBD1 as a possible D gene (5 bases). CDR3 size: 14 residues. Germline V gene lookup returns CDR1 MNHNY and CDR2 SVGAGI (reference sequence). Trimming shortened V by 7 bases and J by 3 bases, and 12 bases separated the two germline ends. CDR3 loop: CASKPTASNEKLFF. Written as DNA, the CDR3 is TGTGCCAGCAAACCGACAGCGTCTAATGAAAAACTGTTTTTT.

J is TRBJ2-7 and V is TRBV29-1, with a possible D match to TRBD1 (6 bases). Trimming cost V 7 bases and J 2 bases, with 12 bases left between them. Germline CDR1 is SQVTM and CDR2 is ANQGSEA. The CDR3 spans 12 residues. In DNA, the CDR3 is TGCAGCGCCGGGACATCTACCTACGAGCAGTACTTC. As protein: CSAGTSTYEQYF.

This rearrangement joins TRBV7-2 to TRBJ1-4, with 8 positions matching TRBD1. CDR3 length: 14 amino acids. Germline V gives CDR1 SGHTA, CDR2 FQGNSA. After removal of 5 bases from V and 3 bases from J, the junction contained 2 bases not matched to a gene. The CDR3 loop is CASSPDRANEKLFF. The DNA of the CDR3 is TGTGCCAGCAGCCCGGACAGGGCTAATGAAAAACTGTTTTTT.

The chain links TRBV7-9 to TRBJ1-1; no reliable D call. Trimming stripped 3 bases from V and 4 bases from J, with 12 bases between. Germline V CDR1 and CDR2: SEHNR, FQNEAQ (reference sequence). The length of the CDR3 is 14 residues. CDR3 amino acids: CASSFEAFTTEAFF. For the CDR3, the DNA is TGTGCCAGCAGCTTTGAGGCTTTTACCACTGAAGCTTTCTTT.

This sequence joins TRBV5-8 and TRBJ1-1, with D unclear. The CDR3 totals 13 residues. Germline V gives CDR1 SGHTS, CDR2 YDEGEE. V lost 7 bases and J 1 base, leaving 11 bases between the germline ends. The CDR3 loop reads CASAMRSNTEAFF. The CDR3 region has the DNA TGTGCCAGCGCTATGAGGTCGAACACTGAAGCTTTCTTT.